This TCR beta chain was retrieved from a study of vaccination and CD4 T cells after COVID-19. The treatment was: roughly 10-day PBMC culture with coronavirus spike peptide pools or control peptides (ViraFEST assay). An Oncomine TCR Beta short-read assay was used to sequence the DNA from cultured CD4+ T cells. TCRdb re-analysed the PCR reads in MiXCR, keeping a single row per CDR3 protein. In the table there are about 20,000 distinct CDR3 sequences, about 41% of which are singletons. Germline CDR1 is SQVTM and CDR2 is ANQGSEA. The J segment lost 4 bases and the V segment lost 4 bases, leaving 7 bases of the junction unmatched. CDR3 length equals 15 residues. Notes on this clonotype: The target antigen is unknown.

This sequence joins TRBV29-1 and TRBJ2-3; 11 bases align to TRBD1. Sample: CD4+ T cells from blood, cultured in vitro. The clonotype comes from a human donor who had recovered from COVID-19. Here the CDR3 reads CSVVGTGGAADTQYF. The DNA for the CDR3 is TGCAGCGTTGTTGGGACAGGGGGAGCTGCAGATACGCAGTATTTT.